Listed below are T cell receptor beta chains from one sample, sequenced in a study of T-cell memory formation after mild COVID-19. TCRdb redid the calling of the 5' RACE reads with MiXCR, one entry per CDR3 protein. The table has under 250,000 distinct CDR3 sequences, under 12% seen once; the top ten hold roughly 3%. Sample: PBMCs or a T cell subset sorted from them (not recorded which). The receptors here all came from a man younger than 35 who had mild COVID-19 (a few samples of this study predate the infection). Cell type and time point are not known. Both conserved end residues are part of each CDR3. The D gene is left open where the match is weak. Clone size, where shown, is once, few, many, or a class for clones that have expanded.

D,V,J,size,DNA,CDR3
TRBD1,TRBV10-3,TRBJ2-2,few,TGTGCCATCAGGGGAACAGGGGGCGACACCGGGGAGCTGTTTTTT,CAIRGTGGDTGELFF
TRBD2,TRBV4-1,TRBJ2-4,NA,TGCGCCAGCAGCCAAGACGGGCGGGGGACCAAAAACATTCAGTACTTC,CASSQDGRGTKNIQYF
NA,TRBV20-1,TRBJ1-2,NA,TGCAGTGCTAGAGGGTTCGCAGGACGTAACTATGGCTACACCTTC,CSARGFAGRNYGYTF
NA,TRBV18,TRBJ1-1,NA,TGTGCCAGCTCGGTTGAAGAGGGCACTGAAGCTTTCTTT,CASSVEEGTEAFF
NA,TRBV27,TRBJ2-1,many,TGTGCCAGCAGTATCCCCCGGGGGGCCGGGGGCAATGAGCAGTTCTTC,CASSIPRGAGGNEQFF
NA,TRBV7-7,TRBJ2-5,many,TGTGCTAGCAGCCTTGGGTCAGGCCAAGAGACCCAGTACTTC,CASSLGSGQETQYF
NA,TRBV11-2,TRBJ2-7,few,TGTGCCAGCAGTACAAAAGCGCATAACCCCAGGGTGGGGCAGTACTTC,CASSTKAHNPRVGQYF
NA,TRBV10-2,TRBJ2-7,NA,TGCGCCAGCAGCCCCCGGGCCCCTGGGGTCGAGCAGTACTTC,CASSPRAPGVEQYF
NA,TRBV5-6,TRBJ2-7,NA,TGTGCCAGCAGCGTGGTCCCAGGGGCCTACGAGCAGTACTTC,CASSVVPGAYEQYF
NA,TRBV27,TRBJ2-5,few,TGTGCCAGCAGTTTAAGCGTGGGGCGGGAGACCCAGTACTTC,CASSLSVGRETQYF
NA,TRBV6-6,TRBJ1-2,NA,TGTGCCAGCAGTTACTCGCCCGGGGAGGGCTACACCTTC,CASSYSPGEGYTF
NA,TRBV4-2,TRBJ2-1,NA,TGTGCCAGCAGCCAAGGCTCCTCCGGGACGGCTAACAATGAGCAGTTCTTC,CASSQGSSGTANNEQFF
NA,TRBV12-3/TRBV12-4,TRBJ2-5,many,TGTGCCAGCAGATTAGGGCAGGGGGAGACCCAGTACTTC,CASRLGQGETQYF
NA,TRBV5-1,TRBJ2-1,NA,TGCGCCAGCAGTCGACAAGGGGTCTATGAGCAGTTCTTC,CASSRQGVYEQFF
TRBD1,TRBV5-1,TRBJ1-5,NA,TGCGCCAGCAGCTTAGTGAGACAGGGGGCCCTTTATAGCAATCAGCCCCAGCATTTT,CASSLVRQGALYSNQPQHF
NA,TRBV7-9,TRBJ1-3,few,TGTGCCAGCAGCTTAAGTGGCCAGGACTCTGGAAACACCATATATTTT,CASSLSGQDSGNTIYF
TRBD1,TRBV5-1,TRBJ1-5,NA,TGCGCCAGCAGCGCAGGGGGCGCTGGACAGCCCCAGCATTTT,CASSAGGAGQPQHF
NA,TRBV7-9,TRBJ2-5,NA,TGTGCCAGCAGCTTACGGCAGGGAGAGACCCAGTACTTC,CASSLRQGETQYF
NA,TRBV5-1,TRBJ1-6,NA,TGCGCCAGCAGCATTGGTTCGGGAAATTCACCCCTCCACTTT,CASSIGSGNSPLHF
NA,TRBV20-1,TRBJ2-3,many,TGCAGTGCTATCGAGGGCCCCTCTGCAGATACGCAGTATTTT,CSAIEGPSADTQYF
TRBD1,TRBV29-1,TRBJ2-3,NA,TGCAGCGTTCCGTTATTGGGACAGGCGGTAGCGGATACGCAGTATTTT,CSVPLLGQAVADTQYF
NA,TRBV6-5,TRBJ1-4,NA,TGTGCCAGCAGTAGGGGTGATGAGGAAAAACTGTTTTTT,CASSRGDEEKLFF
TRBD1,TRBV7-2,TRBJ1-2,once,TGTGCCAGCAGCTTAGTAACAGGGGCGGATGGCTACACCTTC,CASSLVTGADGYTF
NA,TRBV25-1,TRBJ2-1,few,TGTGCCAGCAGTGGGACAGTCAATGAGCAGTTCTTC,CASSGTVNEQFF
NA,TRBV6-5,TRBJ1-1,NA,TGTGCCAGCAGTTACGCGAATAAGAACACTGAAGCTTTCTTT,CASSYANKNTEAFF
TRBD1,TRBV5-5,TRBJ1-2,NA,TGTGCCAGCAGCTTGGGAGACAGGGATTGGTTTTATGGCTACACCTTC,CASSLGDRDWFYGYTF
NA,TRBV5-1,TRBJ2-5,NA,TGCGCCAGCAGCGGCGGGGACCAAGGGTGGGAGACCCAGTACTTC,CASSGGDQGWETQYF
NA,TRBV4-1,TRBJ2-3,few,TGCGCCAGCAGCCATCTCGGGGGAAAGAGCACAGATACGCAGTATTTT,CASSHLGGKSTDTQYF